This passage covers 17 T cell receptor beta chains from one sample sequenced in a study of blood T cell repertoires in COVID-19. Here immunoSEQ multiplex PCR was the method, and the copy in TCRdb shows in-frame clones only, minus some. Here the sample spans 150,000 to 200,000 clones, more than 65% being singletons. Material for sequencing was peripheral blood. The receptors shown here come from an elderly woman with acute or convalescent COVID-19.

The chain has TRBV21-1 and TRBJ1-5; the table names TRBD1, a call not compared with the DNA. TRBV21-1 is recorded as a pseudogene. The CDR3 consists of 16 residues. CDR3 sequence reads: CASSNRFRPNNQPQHF. As DNA, the CDR3 is TGTGCCAGCAGCAATAGGTTCAGGCCTAACAATCAGCCCCAGCATTTT.

V and J are TRBV14 and TRBJ2-1, with unresolved D. CDR1 and CDR2 (germline): SGHDN, FVKESK. The CDR3 totals 14 residues. Trimming cost V 0 bases and J 6 bases, with 9 bases left between them. The CDR3 DNA sequence: TGTGCCAGCAGCCAAGATACTTTAATCAATGAGCAGTTCTTC. It yields the protein CASSQDTLINEQFF.

V is TRBV27 and J is TRBJ2-1, with 12 bases that match TRBD2. The CDR3 loop spans 15 amino acids. Germline assignment: CDR1 MNHEY and CDR2 SMNVEV (reference sequence). V shed 7 bases, J shed 6 bases, and the junction held 7 bases outside the gene matches. DNA for the CDR3: TGTGCCAGCAATCACCTAGCGGGGGGGCGCAATGAGCAGTTCTTC. Protein: CASNHLAGGRNEQFF.

The chain recombines TRBV7-9 with TRBJ1-3; TRBD1 agrees at 7 bases. The CDR3 contains 17 residues. V lost 5 bases to trimming and J lost 1 base; unmatched junction nucleotides: 11. Germline CDR1 and CDR2: SEHNR and FQNEAQ (reference sequence). CDR3 sequence: CASSQRGRIGSGNTIYF. The CDR3 nucleotides read TGTGCCAGCAGCCAAAGGGGGCGCATTGGTTCTGGAAACACCATATATTTT.

V gene TRBV2 combines with J gene TRBJ2-2; possibly TRBD2 for D (6 bases). V shed 3 bases and J shed 6 bases, with 14 bases lying between them. This CDR3 comprises 15 residues. Germline-derived CDR1 and CDR2 are SNHLY and FYNNEI. For the CDR3, the DNA is TGTGCCAGCAGTGACGGGAGTGTAGCCCCCGGGGAGCTGTTTTTT. This gives the protein CASSDGSVAPGELFF.

This clone was seen repeatedly, ten times or more. V is TRBV2 and J is TRBJ1-5, with 10 bases fitting TRBD1. After removal of 3 bases from V and 6 bases from J, the junction contained 2 bases not matched to a gene. Looked up from germline, CDR1 is SNHLY and CDR2 is FYNNEI. The CDR3 is 14 amino acids. Written as DNA, the CDR3 is TGTGCCAGCAGTGAGACAGGGGGCGTTCAGCCCCAGCATTTT. It translates to CASSETGGVQPQHF.

The chain has TRBV24-1 and TRBJ1-4; D remains ambiguous. CDR1 is KGHDR, CDR2 SFDVKD, per germline. The CDR3 runs 17 residues. Deletions cut 0 bases from V and 2 bases from J, with 12 bases between. CDR3 amino acids: CATSDLPKELTNEKLFF. The CDR3 nucleotides read TGTGCCACCAGTGATTTGCCCAAGGAGTTGACTAATGAAAAACTGTTTTTT.

The chain has TRBV7-2 and TRBJ1-2; 9 bases align to TRBD1. This CDR3 has 17 residues. Per germline, CDR1 SGHTA and CDR2 FQGNSA. V shed 4 bases, J shed 0 bases, and the junction held 9 bases outside the gene matches. The CDR3 nucleotides are TGTGCCAGCAGCTCAGCAGTCGGGACAGGGACTAACTATGGCTACACCTTC. The encoded protein is CASSSAVGTGTNYGYTF.

This clone was picked up a small number of times. The J gene is TRBJ1-5, the V gene TRBV6-5; the D gene is possibly TRBD1 (5 bases). Trimming took off 4 bases at V and 0 bases at J, with 13 bases between the two ends. Germline CDR1 MNHEY, CDR2 SVGAGI. The CDR3 is made up of 16 amino acids. This chain's CDR3 is CASSLRQFDSNQPQHF. The CDR3 DNA sequence: TGTGCCAGCAGTTTAAGACAGTTTGATAGCAATCAGCCCCAGCATTTT.

The chain joins TRBV5-1 to TRBJ1-5, with D tentatively TRBD1 (5 bases). Germline loops: CDR1 SGHRS, CDR2 YFSETQ. CDR3 length equals 16 residues. V was trimmed by 0 bases and J by 6 bases, leaving 16 bases between them. The CDR3 sequence: CASSLAPGGSGQPQHF. The CDR3 DNA is TGCGCCAGCAGCTTGGCCCCCGGGGGTAGCGGTCAGCCCCAGCATTTT.

Worth noting for this clone: The identical CDR3 is also encoded by other nucleotide sequences in the sample. The chain carries TRBV19 and TRBJ1-5; D possibly corresponds to TRBD1 (6 bases). The CDR3 runs 14 residues. Trimming took off 1 base at V and 2 bases at J, with 6 bases between the two ends. Per germline, CDR1 LNHDA and CDR2 SQIVND (reference sequence). The CDR3 bases are TGTGCCAGTAGTATAGCAGGGGGCAATCAGCCCCAGCATTTT. Translated: CASSIAGGNQPQHF.

This clone was recorded a few times. V usage is TRBV5-5 and J usage is TRBJ1-1; D gene ambiguous. The CDR3 runs 15 residues. Trimming took off 3 bases at V and 1 base at J, with 13 bases between the two ends. The germline V gene encodes CDR1 SGHKS and CDR2 YYEKEE (reference sequence). The CDR3 coding sequence is TGTGCCAGCAGCTCGCTAGCGGCGCAGAACACTGAAGCTTTCTTT. It codes for CASSSLAAQNTEAFF.

This clone was recorded once. The V and J genes are TRBV19 and TRBJ1-6, with D possibly matching TRBD1 (5 bases). The CDR3 totals 15 residues. The V end lost 8 bases, the J end lost 6 bases, and 17 bases lay between the germline ends. Germline V gene data show CDR1 as LNHDA and CDR2 as SQIVND (reference sequence). DNA for the CDR3: TGTGCCAGTTCTGTGACAGATCAGCCTAATTCACCCCTCCACTTT. Translating gives CASSVTDQPNSPLHF.

This clone was detected once. V is TRBV30 and J is TRBJ2-7; possibly TRBD2 for D (5 bases). The V and J ends lost 0 bases and 6 bases respectively, with 9 bases between them. The CDR3 totals 12 residues. CDR1 and CDR2 from the germline V gene are GTSNPN and SVGIG (reference sequence). The CDR3 spells CAWSVTGSEQYF. The CDR3 DNA reads as TGTGCCTGGAGTGTAACGGGATCCGAGCAGTACTTC. Based on the CDR3 plus reference TRBV30 and TRBJ2-7, the full variable domain is SQTIHQWPATLVQPVGSPLSLECTVEGTSNPNLYWYRQAAGRGLQLLFYSVGIGQISSEVPQNLSASRPQDRQFILSSKKLLLSDSGFYLCAWSVTGSEQYFGPGTRLTVT.

The chain couples TRBV5-1 to TRBJ1-2, with unresolved D. The CDR3 contains 13 residues. Trimming pared 0 bases from V and 3 bases from J, leaving 6 bases between. The germline V gene has CDR1 SGHRS and CDR2 YFSETQ. The CDR3 loop is CASSLDPYYGYTF. The CDR3 DNA sequence: TGCGCCAGCAGCTTGGATCCCTACTATGGCTACACCTTC.

V and J are TRBV25-1 and TRBJ2-2; 7 nucleotides match TRBD1. Unmatched junction bases numbered 1, after V lost 7 bases and J lost 5 bases. The CDR3 is made up of 12 amino acids. Germline assignment: CDR1 MGHDK and CDR2 SYGVNS. Here the CDR3 reads CASNRGTGELFF. CDR3 bases: TGTGCCAGCAACAGGGGTACCGGGGAGCTGTTTTTT.

The chain is built from TRBV7-2 and TRBJ2-7; D not resolved. CDR1 and CDR2 (germline): SGHTA, FQGNSA. This CDR3 contains 13 residues. Trimming took 2 bases from V and 4 from J, leaving 9 bases between them. CDR3 sequence reads: CASSLSPGYEQYF. The CDR3 DNA sequence: TGTGCCAGCAGCTTATCGCCCGGGTACGAGCAGTACTTC.